This is a list of T cell receptor beta chains from one sample in a study of PD-1 blockade in classical Hodgkin lymphoma. Profiling relied on immunoSEQ multiplex PCR, and the TCRdb table lists in-frame clones only, not all of them. The data show some 12,000 clones, about three quarters seen once. The source was peripheral blood mononuclear cells (PBMCs), collected at baseline. These receptors were obtained from a human donor with classical Hodgkin lymphoma. The CDR3 runs from the conserved cysteine through the conserved F or W. The D gene is left open where the match is weak. Size is stated for part of the rows, as once, few or many counts, or as a class when the clone is expanded.

abundance: -; d_gene: -; j_gene: TRBJ1-2; v_gene: TRBV6-1; CDR3aa: CASSEVGTGYGYTF; CDR3nt: TGTGCCAGCAGTGAAGTGGGCACAGGCTATGGCTACACCTTC
abundance: -; d_gene: -; j_gene: TRBJ2-3; v_gene: TRBV7-7; CDR3aa: CASSPGLFSTDTQYF; CDR3nt: TGTGCTAGCAGCCCTGGCCTTTTTAGCACAGATACGCAGTATTTT
abundance: -; d_gene: -; j_gene: TRBJ2-7; v_gene: TRBV11-2; CDR3aa: CASSLDGGEDEQYF; CDR3nt: TGTGCCAGCAGCTTAGATGGAGGAGAGGACGAGCAGTACTTC
abundance: -; d_gene: TRBD1; j_gene: TRBJ2-3; v_gene: TRBV7-2; CDR3aa: CASSFDRANTQYF; CDR3nt: TGTGCCAGCAGTTTCGACAGGGCCAATACGCAGTATTTT
abundance: -; d_gene: -; j_gene: TRBJ2-2; v_gene: TRBV30; CDR3aa: CAWSSFSGGELFF; CDR3nt: TGTGCCTGGAGTAGTTTTAGCGGCGGGGAGCTGTTTTTT
abundance: -; d_gene: -; j_gene: TRBJ1-1; v_gene: TRBV6-5; CDR3aa: CASSYGGHSEAFF; CDR3nt: TGTGCCAGCAGTTACGGGGGACACTCTGAAGCTTTCTTT
abundance: -; d_gene: TRBD1; j_gene: TRBJ1-2; v_gene: TRBV5-4; CDR3aa: CASSRDRGVFYGYTF; CDR3nt: TGTGCCAGCAGCCGGGACAGGGGTGTATTCTATGGCTACACCTTC
abundance: -; d_gene: -; j_gene: TRBJ1-3; v_gene: TRBV29-1; CDR3aa: CSVEESGSSGNTIYF; CDR3nt: TGCAGCGTTGAAGAGAGTGGGAGCTCTGGAAACACCATATATTTT
abundance: -; d_gene: -; j_gene: TRBJ1-1; v_gene: TRBV6-1; CDR3aa: CASSEVWGSGGEAFF; CDR3nt: TGTGCCAGCAGTGAAGTTTGGGGTTCCGGCGGGGAAGCTTTCTTT
abundance: -; d_gene: -; j_gene: TRBJ1-1; v_gene: TRBV27; CDR3aa: CASSLNWAQNLFF; CDR3nt: TGTGCCAGCAGTTTGAATTGGGCACAGAATCTTTTCTTT
abundance: -; d_gene: -; j_gene: TRBJ2-3; v_gene: TRBV15; CDR3aa: CATSRDRLDTQYF; CDR3nt: TGTGCCACCAGCAGAGATAGGCTAGATACGCAGTATTTT
abundance: once; d_gene: -; j_gene: TRBJ1-1; v_gene: TRBV6-5; CDR3aa: CASTASALEAFF; CDR3nt: TGTGCCAGCACCGCGTCAGCCCTAGAAGCTTTCTTT
abundance: -; d_gene: -; j_gene: TRBJ1-1; v_gene: TRBV11-3; CDR3aa: CASSSLLTGRYEAFF; CDR3nt: TGTGCCAGCAGCTCCCTACTGACAGGCCGGTATGAAGCTTTCTTT
abundance: -; d_gene: -; j_gene: TRBJ1-1; v_gene: TRBV9; CDR3aa: CASSVEAGSPFF; CDR3nt: TGTGCCAGCAGCGTAGAGGCAGGGAGTCCTTTCTTT
abundance: -; d_gene: -; j_gene: TRBJ2-7; v_gene: TRBV5-5; CDR3aa: CASSQVRDEQYF; CDR3nt: TGTGCCAGCAGCCAAGTTAGGGACGAGCAGTACTTC
abundance: -; d_gene: TRBD2; j_gene: TRBJ2-5; v_gene: TRBV11-2; CDR3aa: CASSTYWGLAGGLQETQYF; CDR3nt: TGTGCCAGCAGCACCTACTGGGGACTAGCGGGGGGGCTCCAAGAGACCCAGTACTTC
abundance: -; d_gene: -; j_gene: TRBJ2-2; v_gene: TRBV5-1; CDR3aa: CASSPPGKRPGELFF; CDR3nt: TGCGCCAGCAGCCCCCCGGGTAAACGACCGGGGGAGCTGTTTTTT
abundance: -; d_gene: -; j_gene: TRBJ1-1; v_gene: TRBV7-8; CDR3aa: CASSLNWIQNTEAFF; CDR3nt: TGTGCCAGCAGCTTAAATTGGATCCAGAACACTGAAGCTTTCTTT
abundance: -; d_gene: TRBD1; j_gene: TRBJ2-2; v_gene: TRBV10-3; CDR3aa: CAIRTGDTGELFF; CDR3nt: TGTGCCATCAGGACAGGGGACACCGGGGAGCTGTTTTTT
abundance: -; d_gene: TRBD1; j_gene: TRBJ2-3; v_gene: TRBV12-5; CDR3aa: CASGPRQGGSTDTQYF; CDR3nt: TGTGCTAGTGGTCCCCGACAGGGGGGCAGCACAGATACGCAGTATTTT
abundance: -; d_gene: -; j_gene: TRBJ2-6; v_gene: TRBV5-1; CDR3aa: CASSLNTGRSGANVLTF; CDR3nt: TGCGCCAGCAGCTTGAACACCGGGCGATCGGGGGCCAACGTCCTGACTTTC
abundance: -; d_gene: -; j_gene: TRBJ1-1; v_gene: TRBV19; CDR3aa: CASSIGRDQGTEAFF; CDR3nt: TGTGCCAGTAGTATAGGCAGGGACCAGGGCACTGAAGCTTTCTTT
abundance: -; d_gene: TRBD2; j_gene: TRBJ2-3; v_gene: TRBV7-9; CDR3aa: CASSLGAGGMGDTQYF; CDR3nt: TGTGCCAGCAGCTTAGGAGCGGGGGGTATGGGAGATACGCAGTATTTT
abundance: -; d_gene: -; j_gene: TRBJ2-1; v_gene: TRBV7-8; CDR3aa: CASSLAPIGYRTRDEQFF; CDR3nt: TGTGCCAGCAGCTTAGCGCCTATAGGTTATAGGACAAGGGATGAGCAGTTCTTC
abundance: -; d_gene: -; j_gene: TRBJ2-7; v_gene: TRBV30; CDR3aa: CAWSVSGVRREQYF; CDR3nt: TGTGCCTGGAGTGTATCCGGGGTCCGACGAGAGCAGTACTTC
abundance: -; d_gene: -; j_gene: TRBJ1-1; v_gene: TRBV10-1; CDR3aa: CASSEKGTRVITEAFF; CDR3nt: TGCGCCAGCAGTGAGAAAGGGACGCGGGTGATCACTGAAGCTTTCTTT
abundance: -; d_gene: TRBD2; j_gene: TRBJ2-3; v_gene: TRBV2; CDR3aa: CASRGSGGAGRDTQYF; CDR3nt: TGTGCCAGCAGGGGGAGCGGGGGGGCCGGGAGAGATACGCAGTATTTT
abundance: -; d_gene: TRBD1; j_gene: TRBJ2-7; v_gene: TRBV15; CDR3aa: CATSRDQTGGEQYF; CDR3nt: TGTGCCACCAGCAGAGATCAGACAGGGGGCGAGCAGTACTTC
abundance: -; d_gene: -; j_gene: TRBJ1-6; v_gene: TRBV19; CDR3aa: CASEGQLYNSPLHF; CDR3nt: TGTGCCAGCGAAGGACAGCTCTATAATTCACCCCTCCACTTT
abundance: few; d_gene: -; j_gene: TRBJ2-2; v_gene: TRBV7-2; CDR3aa: CASTPGSSGRFSNTGELFF; CDR3nt: TGTGCCAGCACCCCCGGCTCGAGCGGGCGATTTTCTAACACCGGGGAGCTGTTTTTT
abundance: -; d_gene: TRBD1; j_gene: TRBJ1-5; v_gene: TRBV6-5; CDR3aa: CASSWTGEKPQHF; CDR3nt: TGTGCCAGCAGCTGGACAGGGGAGAAGCCCCAGCATTTT
abundance: -; d_gene: -; j_gene: TRBJ1-3; v_gene: TRBV5-4; CDR3aa: CASSLQGTSGNTIYF; CDR3nt: TGTGCCAGCAGCTTGCAAGGGACCTCTGGAAACACCATATATTTT
abundance: -; d_gene: -; j_gene: TRBJ2-2; v_gene: TRBV18; CDR3aa: CASSPGTGELFF; CDR3nt: TGTGCCAGCTCACCCGGCACCGGGGAGCTGTTTTTT
abundance: -; d_gene: TRBD2; j_gene: TRBJ2-5; v_gene: TRBV19; CDR3aa: CASSLPRRGEQETQYF; CDR3nt: TGTGCCAGTAGCTTACCCCGGCGGGGGGAGCAAGAGACCCAGTACTTC
abundance: few; d_gene: TRBD1; j_gene: TRBJ1-1; v_gene: TRBV14; CDR3aa: CASSPGGVTEAFF; CDR3nt: TGTGCCAGCAGCCCAGGGGGGGTCACTGAAGCTTTCTTT
abundance: -; d_gene: -; j_gene: TRBJ1-5; v_gene: TRBV6-5; CDR3aa: CASSYSWGEPQHF; CDR3nt: TGTGCCAGCAGTTACTCCTGGGGGGAGCCCCAGCATTTT
abundance: few; d_gene: TRBD2; j_gene: TRBJ2-5; v_gene: TRBV11-3; CDR3aa: CASSLTGGIQETQYF; CDR3nt: TGTGCCAGCAGCCTGACGGGGGGGATCCAAGAGACCCAGTACTTC
abundance: -; d_gene: -; j_gene: TRBJ1-1; v_gene: TRBV11-1; CDR3aa: CASSSPAGAQATEAFF; CDR3nt: TGTGCCAGCAGCTCTCCGGCGGGGGCCCAGGCAACTGAAGCTTTCTTT
abundance: -; d_gene: -; j_gene: TRBJ1-1; v_gene: TRBV5-6; CDR3aa: CASSGGMNTEAFF; CDR3nt: TGTGCCAGCAGCGGAGGGATGAACACTGAAGCTTTCTTT
abundance: -; d_gene: -; j_gene: TRBJ1-1; v_gene: TRBV5-1; CDR3aa: CASSPGGQRQGTEAFF; CDR3nt: TGCGCCAGCAGCCCCGGAGGGCAGAGGCAGGGAACTGAAGCTTTCTTT
abundance: -; d_gene: -; j_gene: TRBJ1-2; v_gene: TRBV9; CDR3aa: CASSPLGHANYGYTF; CDR3nt: TGTGCCAGCAGCCCACTAGGGCATGCTAACTATGGCTACACCTTC
abundance: -; d_gene: -; j_gene: TRBJ1-2; v_gene: TRBV9; CDR3aa: CASSVDVGYGYTF; CDR3nt: TGTGCCAGCAGCGTAGATGTCGGGTATGGCTACACCTTC
abundance: -; d_gene: TRBD1; j_gene: TRBJ1-1; v_gene: TRBV11-1; CDR3aa: CASSLAAGGNTEAFF; CDR3nt: TGTGCCAGCAGCTTAGCGGCAGGGGGGAACACTGAAGCTTTCTTT
abundance: few; d_gene: -; j_gene: TRBJ1-2; v_gene: TRBV7-2; CDR3aa: CASSPYMEEGYTF; CDR3nt: TGTGCCAGCAGCCCTTACATGGAAGAAGGCTACACCTTC
abundance: -; d_gene: -; j_gene: TRBJ1-2; v_gene: TRBV9; CDR3aa: CASSAATHHYGYTF; CDR3nt: TGTGCCAGCAGCGCCGCGACCCACCACTATGGCTACACCTTC
abundance: -; d_gene: -; j_gene: TRBJ1-5; v_gene: TRBV7-2; CDR3aa: CASSLPGTSQPQHF; CDR3nt: TGTGCCAGCAGCTTACCCGGGACAAGTCAGCCCCAGCATTTT